Sequencing of this TCR beta chain was carried out in a study of a mutant IDH1 vaccine in newly diagnosed glioma. Turning to the study itself: The treated population exhibited a male proportion of about 60%, a female proportion of roughly 40%, and a mean age of approximately 42 years. Previous treatment comprised radiotherapy, temozolomide, or both, mostly both. Study findings and constraints: Patients mounted vaccine-induced immune responses in about 92% of cases. Apparently unrelated to pseudoprogression were changes in the top peripheral T cell clonotypes.

The time point: week 11, during vaccination. It was 300 ug of mutant IDH1 20-mer peptide that made up each vaccine dose, given with topical imiquimod. This clone came up once. Its antigen is still unknown. From germline, CDR1 is SGDLS and CDR2 YYNGEE. The CDR3 has 14 residues. The V segment lost 4 bases and the J segment 4 bases; nucleotides outside the gene matches: 7. Sequencing was performed with immunoSEQ multiplex PCR; in TCRdb, only in-frame clones are kept and a portion is missing. The table has about 21,000 clones, over 85% seen once; the top ten hold roughly 5%. The TCR comes from a woman in her thirties or forties with glioma. The V and J genes are TRBV9 and TRBJ1-1; 7 nucleotides align to TRBD1. Here the sequenced sample was PBMCs, taken from a glioma patient whose treatment included an IDH1 peptide vaccine. The CDR3 region is CASSPGPGGTEAFF. CDR3 coding DNA: TGTGCCAGCAGCCCGGGACCAGGGGGCACTGAAGCTTTCTTT. The whole variable domain, filled in from reference TRBV9 and TRBJ1-1, reads DSGVTQTPKHLITATGQRVTLRCSPRSGDLSVYWYQQSLDQGLQFLIQYYNGEERAKGNILERFSAQQFPDLHSELNLSSLELGDSALYFCASSPGPGGTEAFFGQGTRLTVV.